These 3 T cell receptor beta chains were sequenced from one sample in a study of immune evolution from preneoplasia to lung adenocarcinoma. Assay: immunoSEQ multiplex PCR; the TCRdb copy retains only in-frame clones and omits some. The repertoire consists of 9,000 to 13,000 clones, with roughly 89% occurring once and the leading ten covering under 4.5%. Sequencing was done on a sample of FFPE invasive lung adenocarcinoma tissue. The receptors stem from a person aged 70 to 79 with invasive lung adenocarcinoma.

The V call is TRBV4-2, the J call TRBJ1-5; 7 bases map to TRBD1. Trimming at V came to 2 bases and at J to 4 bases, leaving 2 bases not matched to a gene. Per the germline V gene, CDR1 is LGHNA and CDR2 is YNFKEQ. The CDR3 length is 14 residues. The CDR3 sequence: CASSQRDRNQPQHF. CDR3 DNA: TGTGCCAGCAGCCAAAGGGACAGAAATCAGCCCCAGCATTTT.

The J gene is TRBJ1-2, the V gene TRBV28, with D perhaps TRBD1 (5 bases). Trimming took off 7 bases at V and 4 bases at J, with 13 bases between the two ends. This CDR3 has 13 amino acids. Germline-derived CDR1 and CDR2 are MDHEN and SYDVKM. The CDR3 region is CASTAGQVYGYTF. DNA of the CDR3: TGTGCCAGCACGGCAGGGCAGGTCTATGGCTACACCTTC.

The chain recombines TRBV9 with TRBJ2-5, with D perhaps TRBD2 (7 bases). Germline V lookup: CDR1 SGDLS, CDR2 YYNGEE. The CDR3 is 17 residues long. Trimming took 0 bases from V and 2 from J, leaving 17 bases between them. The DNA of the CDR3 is TGTGCCAGCAGCGTAGCTACGTGGGGGGGCGAACAAGAGACCCAGTACTTC. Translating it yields CASSVATWGGEQETQYF.